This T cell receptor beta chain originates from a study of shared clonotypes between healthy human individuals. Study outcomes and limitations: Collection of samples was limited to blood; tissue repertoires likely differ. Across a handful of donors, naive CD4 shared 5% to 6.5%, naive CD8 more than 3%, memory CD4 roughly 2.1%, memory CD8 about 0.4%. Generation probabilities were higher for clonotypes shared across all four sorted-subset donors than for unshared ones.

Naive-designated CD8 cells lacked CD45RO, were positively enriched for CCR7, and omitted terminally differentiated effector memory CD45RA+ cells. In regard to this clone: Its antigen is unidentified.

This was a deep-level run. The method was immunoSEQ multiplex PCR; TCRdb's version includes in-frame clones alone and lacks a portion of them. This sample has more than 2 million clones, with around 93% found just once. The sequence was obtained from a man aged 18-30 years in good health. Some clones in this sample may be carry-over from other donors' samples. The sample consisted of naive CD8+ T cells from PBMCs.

The CDR3 region is CASSQSHRAPYEQYF. As DNA, the CDR3 is TGTGCCAGCAGCCAAAGCCACAGGGCGCCCTACGAGCAGTACTTC. V and J are TRBV4-2 and TRBJ2-7; D may be TRBD1 (6 bases). CDR1 is LGHNA, CDR2 YNFKEQ, per germline. The CDR3 sequence is 15 residues long. Trimming shortened V by 2 bases and J by 2 bases, and 13 bases separated the two germline ends.